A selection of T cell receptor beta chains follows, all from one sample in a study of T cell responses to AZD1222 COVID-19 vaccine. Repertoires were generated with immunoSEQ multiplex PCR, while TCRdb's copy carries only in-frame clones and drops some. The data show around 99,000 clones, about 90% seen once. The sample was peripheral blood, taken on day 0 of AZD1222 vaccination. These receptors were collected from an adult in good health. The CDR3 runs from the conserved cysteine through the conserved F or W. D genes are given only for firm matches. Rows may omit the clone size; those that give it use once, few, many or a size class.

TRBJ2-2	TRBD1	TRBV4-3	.	CASSQTGTGSLGELFF	TGCGCCAGCAGCCAAACCGGGACAGGGTCTCTTGGGGAGCTGTTTTTT
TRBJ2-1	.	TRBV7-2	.	CASSPRAVRGNEQFF	TGTGCCAGCAGCCCGCGGGCCGTAAGGGGCAATGAGCAGTTCTTC
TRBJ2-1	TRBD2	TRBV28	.	CASRTGVAGGPSYNEQFF	TGTGCCAGCAGGACCGGGGTAGCGGGAGGTCCCTCCTACAATGAGCAGTTCTTC
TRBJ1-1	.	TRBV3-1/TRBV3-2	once	CASSRAGSMNTEAFF	TGTGCCAGCAGCCGAGCGGGAAGCATGAACACTGAAGCTTTCTTT
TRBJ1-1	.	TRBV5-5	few	CASSQDGQDGTEAFF	TGTGCCAGCAGCCAGGATGGGCAGGATGGCACTGAAGCTTTCTTT
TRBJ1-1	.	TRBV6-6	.	CASSYIASEAFF	TGTGCCAGCAGTTACATCGCGTCTGAAGCTTTCTTT
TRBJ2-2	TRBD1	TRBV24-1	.	CAANRGETGELFF	TGTGCCGCAAACAGGGGGGAGACCGGGGAGCTGTTTTTT
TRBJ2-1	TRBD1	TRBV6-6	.	CASTQVGTGINGQFF	TGTGCCAGCACCCAAGTTGGGACAGGGATCAATGGGCAGTTCTTC
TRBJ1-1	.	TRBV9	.	CASSVSGAVDTEAFF	TGTGCCAGCAGCGTATCAGGGGCGGTAGACACTGAAGCTTTCTTT
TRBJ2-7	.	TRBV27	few	CASSLDRSKSGRGYEQYF	TGTGCCAGCAGTTTAGACCGTAGTAAGTCGGGGAGAGGCTACGAGCAGTACTTC
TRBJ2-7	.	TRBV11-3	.	CASSPGTRAYEQYF	TGTGCCAGCAGCCCAGGCACTAGAGCCTACGAGCAGTACTTC
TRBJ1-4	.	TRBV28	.	CASSRTSGHEKLFF	TGTGCCAGCAGTCGCACGAGCGGGCATGAAAAACTGTTTTTT
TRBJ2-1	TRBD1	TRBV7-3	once	CASSPRTGTYNEQFF	TGTGCCAGCAGCCCAAGGACAGGGACCTACAATGAGCAGTTCTTC
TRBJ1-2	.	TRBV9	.	CASSVDLGADYGYTF	TGTGCCAGCAGCGTAGATCTCGGCGCGGATTATGGCTACACCTTC
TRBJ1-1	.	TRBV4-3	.	CASSQDLRGALNTEAFF	TGCGCCAGCAGCCAAGATCTTAGGGGAGCCCTGAACACTGAAGCTTTCTTT
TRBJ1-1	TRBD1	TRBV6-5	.	CASSRGQGREAFF	TGTGCCAGCAGCCGCGGACAGGGTCGCGAAGCTTTCTTT
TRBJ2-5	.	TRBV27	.	CASSRTPWETQYF	TGTGCCAGCAGTCGGACTCCTTGGGAGACCCAGTACTTC
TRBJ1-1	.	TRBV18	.	CASSLLQVNTEAFF	TGTGCCAGCTCACTGTTACAGGTGAACACTGAAGCTTTCTTT
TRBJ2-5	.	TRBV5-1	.	CASSLASGGRQETQYF	TGCGCCAGCAGCTTGGCATCAGGTGGGAGGCAAGAGACCCAGTACTTC
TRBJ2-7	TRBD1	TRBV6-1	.	CASSDPTGPYEQYF	TGTGCCAGCAGTGACCCGACAGGGCCCTACGAGCAGTACTTC
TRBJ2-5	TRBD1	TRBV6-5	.	CATRDRVVQETQYF	TGTGCCACTCGGGACAGGGTCGTCCAAGAGACCCAGTACTTC
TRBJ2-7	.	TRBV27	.	CASTLGAGPYEQYF	TGTGCCAGCACCCTGGGGGCGGGGCCCTACGAGCAGTACTTC
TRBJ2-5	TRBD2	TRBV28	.	CASSPPSKTSGRALQETQYF	TGTGCCAGCAGCCCGCCCTCAAAGACTAGCGGGAGGGCCTTACAAGAGACCCAGTACTTC
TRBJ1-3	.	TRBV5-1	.	CASSSGPGNTIYF	TGCGCCAGCAGCTCAGGGCCTGGAAACACCATATATTTT
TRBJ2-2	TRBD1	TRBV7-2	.	CASGPADRRNTGELFF	TGTGCCAGCGGACCCGCGGACAGGAGAAACACCGGGGAGCTGTTTTTT
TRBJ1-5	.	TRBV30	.	CAWSVLGGQGQPQHF	TGTGCCTGGAGTGTATTGGGGGGGCAGGGGCAGCCCCAGCATTTT
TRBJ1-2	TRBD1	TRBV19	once	CASSLTGTGRSNYGYTF	TGTGCCAGTAGTTTAACCGGGACAGGGAGGTCGAACTATGGCTACACCTTC
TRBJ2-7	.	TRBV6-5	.	CASSYSRQQTYEQYF	TGTGCCAGCAGTTACTCGAGGCAGCAGACCTACGAGCAGTACTTC
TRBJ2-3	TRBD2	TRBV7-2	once	CASSLYPTSGTDTQYF	TGTGCCAGCAGCTTATACCCGACTAGCGGTACAGATACGCAGTATTTT
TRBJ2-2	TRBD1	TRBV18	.	CASSPQGASTGELFF	TGTGCCAGCTCACCCCAGGGGGCGAGCACCGGGGAGCTGTTTTTT